This T cell receptor (beta chain) was retrieved from a study of cytomegalovirus exposure and HLA in healthy donors. Deletions cut 2 bases from V and 6 bases from J, with 13 bases between. The CDR3 has 15 amino acids. Germline assignment: CDR1 LGHNA and CDR2 YNFKEQ. Libraries were prepared by immunoSEQ multiplex PCR; TCRdb keeps only in-frame clonotypes and omits some of them. The table records over 150,000 clones, about 86% of them present only once. V gene TRBV4-2 combines with J gene TRBJ2-2; D is ambiguous. This clonotype was sampled from a human donor in good health. The source material was PBMCs. CDR3 in DNA: TGTGCCAGCAGCCAACCCCCGACACTCGCCGGGGAGCTGTTTTTT. Its translation is CASSQPPTLAGELFF.